This TCR beta chain was recorded in a study of Ad26.COV2.S vaccination and SARS-CoV-2 variants. For the study at large: The donor participated in the COV1001 trial, in its Ad26.COV2.S arm. Recipients of Ad26.COV2.S got it intramuscularly, once or twice 56 days apart.

Documented treatment: some 19 received Ad26.COV2.S at low or high dose, single or two shots; about 5 received placebo; per-sample allocation not given. Samples were taken on day 63 after the first vaccine or placebo injection. Clones were read by immunoSEQ multiplex PCR, and TCRdb kept only the in-frame ones, dropping some. The sample holds around 240,000 clones; roughly 90% are singletons and the top ten take around 10%. The input for sequencing was peripheral blood, taken in a trial of Ad26.COV2.S vaccine versus placebo. The sequence was obtained from a person between 18 and 60 years old who received the Ad26.COV2.S COVID-19 vaccine or a placebo.

The CDR3: CASSPGQAFPGHF. The DNA of the CDR3 is TGTGCCAGCAGCCCGGGACAGGCTTTCCCGGGGCATTTT. The V call is TRBV28, the J call TRBJ1-5; 8 nucleotides agree with TRBD1. CDR3 length equals 13 residues. V was clipped by 6 bases and J by 15 bases; unmatched bases: 13. CDR1 MDHEN and CDR2 SYDVKM come from the germline V gene.